The present TCR beta chain was sequenced within a study of glioma-infiltrating T cells after dendritic cell vaccination. The time point: after dendritic cell vaccination, including at tumor progression/relapse. Profiling relied on immunoSEQ multiplex PCR, and the TCRdb table lists in-frame clones only, not all of them. Of more than 85,000 clones listed, around 89% are singletons. The germline CDR1 and CDR2 sequences are LNHDA and SQIVND (reference sequence). The CDR3 has 15 amino acids. V shed 6 bases and J 1 base; nucleotides not matched to a gene: 5. The chain employs TRBV19 and TRBJ1-1; TRBD1 matches 10 bases. The source material was blood, sampled after dendritic cell vaccination. This clonotype originated in a human donor with glioblastoma. This CDR3 reads CASSQGQGWNTEAFF. CDR3 nucleotide sequence: TGTGCCAGTAGCCAGGGACAGGGGTGGAACACTGAAGCTTTCTTT.